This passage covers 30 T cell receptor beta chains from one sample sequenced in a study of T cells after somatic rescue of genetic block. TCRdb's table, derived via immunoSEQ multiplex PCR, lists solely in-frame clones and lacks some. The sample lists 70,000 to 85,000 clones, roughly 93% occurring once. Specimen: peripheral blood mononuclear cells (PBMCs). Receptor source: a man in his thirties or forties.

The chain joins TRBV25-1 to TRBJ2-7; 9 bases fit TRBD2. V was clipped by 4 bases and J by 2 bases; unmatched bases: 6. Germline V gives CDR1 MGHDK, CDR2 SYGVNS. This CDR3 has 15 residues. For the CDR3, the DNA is TGTGCCAGCAGTGGCCAGGGACTAGCTACCTACGAGCAGTACTTC. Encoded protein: CASSGQGLATYEQYF.

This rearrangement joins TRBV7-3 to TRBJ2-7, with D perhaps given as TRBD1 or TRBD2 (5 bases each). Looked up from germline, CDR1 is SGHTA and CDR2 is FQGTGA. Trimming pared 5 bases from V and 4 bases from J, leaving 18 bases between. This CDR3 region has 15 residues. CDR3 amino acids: CASSPAGTDYYEQYF. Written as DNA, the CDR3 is TGTGCCAGCAGCCCAGCCGGGACGGATTATTACGAGCAGTACTTC. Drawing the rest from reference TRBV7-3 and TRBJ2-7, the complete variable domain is GAGVSQTPSNKVTEKGKYVELRCDPISGHTALYWYRQSLGQGPEFLIYFQGTGAADDSGLPNDRFFAVRPEGSVSTLKIQRTERGDSAVYLCASSPAGTDYYEQYFGPGTRLTVT.

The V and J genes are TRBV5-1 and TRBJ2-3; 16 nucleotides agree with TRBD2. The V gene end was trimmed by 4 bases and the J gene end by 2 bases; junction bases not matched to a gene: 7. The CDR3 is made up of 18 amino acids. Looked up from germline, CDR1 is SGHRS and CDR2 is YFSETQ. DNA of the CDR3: TGCGCCAGCAGCCCGGGACTAGCGGGGGGGCCAAACACAGATACGCAGTATTTT. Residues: CASSPGLAGGPNTDTQYF.

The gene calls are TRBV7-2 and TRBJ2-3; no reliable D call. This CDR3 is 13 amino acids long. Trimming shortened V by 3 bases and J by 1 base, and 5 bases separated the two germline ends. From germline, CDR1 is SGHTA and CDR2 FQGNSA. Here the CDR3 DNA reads TGTGCCAGCAGCTTTCAGGGCACAGATACGCAGTATTTT. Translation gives CASSFQGTDTQYF.

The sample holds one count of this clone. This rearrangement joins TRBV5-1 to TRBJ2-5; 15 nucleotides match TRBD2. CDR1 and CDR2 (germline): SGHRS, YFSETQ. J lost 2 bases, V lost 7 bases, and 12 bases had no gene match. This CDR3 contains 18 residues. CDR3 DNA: TGCGCCAGCGCCCCCGGGACTAGCGGGGGGTGGGAGCAAGAGACCCAGTACTTC. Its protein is CASAPGTSGGWEQETQYF.

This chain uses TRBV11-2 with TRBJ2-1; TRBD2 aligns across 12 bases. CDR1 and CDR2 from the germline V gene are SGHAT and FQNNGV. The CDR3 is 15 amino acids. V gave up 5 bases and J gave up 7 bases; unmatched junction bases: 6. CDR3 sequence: CASSLTSGGANEQFF. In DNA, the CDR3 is TGTGCCAGCAGCCTGACTAGCGGGGGAGCAAATGAGCAGTTCTTC. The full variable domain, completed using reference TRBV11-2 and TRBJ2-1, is EAGVAQSPRYKIIEKRQSVAFWCNPISGHATLYWYQQILGQGPKLLIQFQNNGVVDDSQLPKDRFSAERLKGVDSTLKIQPAKLEDSAVYLCASSLTSGGANEQFFGPGTRLTVL.

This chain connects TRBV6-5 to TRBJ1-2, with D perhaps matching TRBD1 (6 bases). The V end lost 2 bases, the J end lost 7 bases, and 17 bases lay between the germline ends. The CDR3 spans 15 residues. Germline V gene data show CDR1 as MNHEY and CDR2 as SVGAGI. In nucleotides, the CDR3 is TGTGCCAGCAGTTACAGTGGCAGGGGAGCAGGTGGCTACACCTTC. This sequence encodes CASSYSGRGAGGYTF.

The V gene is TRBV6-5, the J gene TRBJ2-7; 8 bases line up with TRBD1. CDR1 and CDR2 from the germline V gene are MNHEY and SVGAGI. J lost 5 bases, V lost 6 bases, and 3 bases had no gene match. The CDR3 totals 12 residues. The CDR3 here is CASRDRAHEQYF. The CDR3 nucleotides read TGTGCCAGCAGGGACAGGGCTCACGAGCAGTACTTC.

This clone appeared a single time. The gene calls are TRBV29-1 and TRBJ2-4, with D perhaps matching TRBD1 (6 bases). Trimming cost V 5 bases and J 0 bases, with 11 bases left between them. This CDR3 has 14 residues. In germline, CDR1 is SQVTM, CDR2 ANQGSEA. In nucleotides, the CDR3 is TGCAGCGTTAAGACAGGACTAGCCAAAAACATTCAGTACTTC. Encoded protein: CSVKTGLAKNIQYF.

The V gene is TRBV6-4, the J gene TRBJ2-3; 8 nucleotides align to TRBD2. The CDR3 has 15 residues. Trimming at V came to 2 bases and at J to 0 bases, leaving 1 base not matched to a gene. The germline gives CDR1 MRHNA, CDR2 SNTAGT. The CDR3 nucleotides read TGTGCCAGCAGTGACACGGGAGGGAGCACAGATACGCAGTATTTT. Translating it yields CASSDTGGSTDTQYF.

In DNA, the CDR3 is TGTGCCAGCAGCCCTGGGAGACTAGCGGGAGGTACAGATACGCAGTATTTT. It translates to CASSPGRLAGGTDTQYF. The chain has TRBV7-6 and TRBJ2-3; 13 bases are a match to TRBD2. CDR1 and CDR2 (germline): SGHVS, FNYEAQ. CDR3 length equals 17 residues. J was trimmed by 3 bases and V by 5 bases; bases with no gene match: 8. The full variable domain, completed using reference TRBV7-6 and TRBJ2-3, is GAGVSQSPRYKVTKRGQDVALRCDPISGHVSLYWYRQALGQGPEFLTYFNYEAQQDKSGLPNDRFSAERPEGSISTLTIQRTEQRDSAMYRCASSPGRLAGGTDTQYFGPGTRLTVL.

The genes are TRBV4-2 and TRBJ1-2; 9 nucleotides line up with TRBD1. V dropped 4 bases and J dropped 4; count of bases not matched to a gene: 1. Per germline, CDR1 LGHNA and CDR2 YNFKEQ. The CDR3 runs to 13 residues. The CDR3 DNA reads TGTGCCAGCAGCCCGGGACAGGGCTATGGCTACACCTTC. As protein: CASSPGQGYGYTF.

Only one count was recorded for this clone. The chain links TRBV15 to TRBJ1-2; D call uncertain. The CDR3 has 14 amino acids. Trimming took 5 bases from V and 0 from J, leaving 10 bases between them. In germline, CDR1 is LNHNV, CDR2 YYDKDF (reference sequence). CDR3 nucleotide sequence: TGTGCCACCAGCGCCCTAACTGCTAACTATGGCTACACCTTC. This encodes CATSALTANYGYTF.

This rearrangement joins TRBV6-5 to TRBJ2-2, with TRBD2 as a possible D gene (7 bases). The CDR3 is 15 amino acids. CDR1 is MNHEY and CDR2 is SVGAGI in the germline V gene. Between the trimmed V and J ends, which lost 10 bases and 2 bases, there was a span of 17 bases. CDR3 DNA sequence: TGTGCCACCTCGGAGGGGGGGGGAAACACCGGGGAGCTGTTTTTT. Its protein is CATSEGGGNTGELFF.

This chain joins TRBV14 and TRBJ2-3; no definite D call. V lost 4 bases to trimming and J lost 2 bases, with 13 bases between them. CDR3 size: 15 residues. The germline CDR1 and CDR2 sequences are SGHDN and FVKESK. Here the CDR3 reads CASSPTWRNTDTQYF. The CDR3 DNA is TGTGCCAGCAGCCCAACCTGGCGGAACACAGATACGCAGTATTTT.

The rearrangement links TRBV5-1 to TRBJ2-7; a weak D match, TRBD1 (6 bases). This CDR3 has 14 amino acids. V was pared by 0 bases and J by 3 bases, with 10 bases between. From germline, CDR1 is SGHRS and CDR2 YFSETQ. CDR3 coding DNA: TGCGCCAGCAGCTTGGCCCTACAGGGCTACGAGCAGTACTTC. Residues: CASSLALQGYEQYF.

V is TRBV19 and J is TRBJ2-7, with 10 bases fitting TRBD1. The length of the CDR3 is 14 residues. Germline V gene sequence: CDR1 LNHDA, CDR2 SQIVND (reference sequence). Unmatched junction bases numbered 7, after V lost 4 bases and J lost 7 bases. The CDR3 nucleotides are TGTGCCAGTAGTACCGACAGGGGGCTAGGGGAGCAGTACTTC. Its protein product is CASSTDRGLGEQYF.

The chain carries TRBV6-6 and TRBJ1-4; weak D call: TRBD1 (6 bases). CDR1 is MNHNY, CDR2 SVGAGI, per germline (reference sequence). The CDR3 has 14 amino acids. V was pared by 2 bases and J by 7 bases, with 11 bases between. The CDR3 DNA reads TGTGCCAGCAGTTACGGGGGGGCGAGTGAAAAACTGTTTTTT. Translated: CASSYGGASEKLFF.

CDR3 region: CASSPKGGSQETQYF. DNA for the CDR3: TGTGCCAGCAGCCCGAAAGGGGGGAGCCAAGAGACCCAGTACTTC. V usage is TRBV11-2 and J usage is TRBJ2-5, with D perhaps being TRBD1 or TRBD2 (6 bases each). Looked up from germline, CDR1 is SGHAT and CDR2 is FQNNGV. The CDR3 runs to 15 residues. Trimming shortened V by 5 bases and J by 1 base, and 14 bases separated the two germline ends.

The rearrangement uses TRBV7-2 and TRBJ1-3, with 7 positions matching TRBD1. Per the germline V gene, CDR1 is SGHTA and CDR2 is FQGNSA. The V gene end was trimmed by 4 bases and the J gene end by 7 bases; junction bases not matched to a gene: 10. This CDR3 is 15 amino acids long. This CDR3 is CASSYTGTARNTIYF. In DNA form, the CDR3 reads TGTGCCAGCAGCTATACCGGGACAGCTAGGAACACCATATATTTT.

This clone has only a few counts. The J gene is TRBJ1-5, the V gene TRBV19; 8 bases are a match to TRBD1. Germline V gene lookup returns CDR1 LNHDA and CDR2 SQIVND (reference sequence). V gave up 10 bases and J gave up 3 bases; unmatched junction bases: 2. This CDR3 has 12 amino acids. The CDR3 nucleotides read TGTGCCAACAGGGGGGTCAATCAGCCCCAGCATTTT. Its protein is CANRGVNQPQHF.

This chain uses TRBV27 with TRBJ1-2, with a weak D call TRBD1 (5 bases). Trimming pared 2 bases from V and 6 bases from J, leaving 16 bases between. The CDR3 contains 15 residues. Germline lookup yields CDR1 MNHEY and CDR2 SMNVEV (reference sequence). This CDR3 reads CASSLRGGSADGYTF. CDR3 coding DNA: TGTGCCAGCAGTTTACGCGGGGGATCGGCTGATGGCTACACCTTC.

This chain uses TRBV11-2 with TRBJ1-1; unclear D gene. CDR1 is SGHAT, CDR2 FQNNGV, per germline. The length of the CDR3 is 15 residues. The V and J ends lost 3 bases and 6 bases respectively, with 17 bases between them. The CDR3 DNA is TGTGCCAGCAGCTTCCAACTGGTTTCTGTGTCTGAAGCTTTCTTT. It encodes CASSFQLVSVSEAFF.

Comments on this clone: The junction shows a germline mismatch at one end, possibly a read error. The CDR3 is CASSFAGASNTGELFF. The CDR3 DNA sequence: TGTGCTAGCAGCTTTGCAGGGGCATCTAACACCGGGGAGCTGTTTTTT. The chain uses TRBV7-7 and TRBJ2-2; D may be TRBD1 (6 bases). Germline V gene lookup returns CDR1 SSHAT and CDR2 FNYEAQ (reference sequence). The CDR3 has 16 residues. The full variable domain, rest sourced from reference TRBV7-7 and TRBJ2-2, is GAGVSQSPRYKVTKRGQDVTLRCDPISSHATLYWYQQALGQGPEFLTYFNYEAQPDKSGLPSDRFSAERPEGSISTLTIQRTEQRDSAMYRCASSFAGASNTGELFFGEGSRLTVL.

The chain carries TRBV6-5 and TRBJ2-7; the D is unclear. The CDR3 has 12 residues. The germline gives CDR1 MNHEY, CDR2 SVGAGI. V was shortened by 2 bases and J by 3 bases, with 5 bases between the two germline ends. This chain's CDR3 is CASSYGRYEQYF. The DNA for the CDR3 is TGTGCCAGCAGTTACGGCCGCTACGAGCAGTACTTC.

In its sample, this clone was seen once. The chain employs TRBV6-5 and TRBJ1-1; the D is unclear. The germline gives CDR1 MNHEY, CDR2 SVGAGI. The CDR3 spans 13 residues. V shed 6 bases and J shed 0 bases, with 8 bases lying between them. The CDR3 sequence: CASRGGMNTEAFF. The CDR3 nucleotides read TGTGCCAGCAGGGGCGGTATGAACACTGAAGCTTTCTTT.

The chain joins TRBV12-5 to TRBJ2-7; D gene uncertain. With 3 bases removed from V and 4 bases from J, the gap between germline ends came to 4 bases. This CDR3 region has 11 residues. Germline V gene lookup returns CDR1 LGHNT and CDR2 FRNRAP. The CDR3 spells CASGFGYEQYF. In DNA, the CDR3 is TGTGCTAGTGGTTTCGGGTACGAGCAGTACTTC.

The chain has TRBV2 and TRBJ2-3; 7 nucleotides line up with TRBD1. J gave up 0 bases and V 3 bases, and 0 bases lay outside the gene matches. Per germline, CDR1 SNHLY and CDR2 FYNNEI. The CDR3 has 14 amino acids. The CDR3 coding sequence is TGTGCCAGCAGTGAGGGACAGAGCACAGATACGCAGTATTTT. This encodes CASSEGQSTDTQYF.

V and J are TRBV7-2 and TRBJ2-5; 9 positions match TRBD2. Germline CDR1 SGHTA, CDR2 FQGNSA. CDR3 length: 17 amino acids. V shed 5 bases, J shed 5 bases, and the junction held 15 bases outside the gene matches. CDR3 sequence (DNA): TGTGCCAGCAGCATCATTAGCGGGAGTGTAGCAGGGGAGACCCAGTACTTC. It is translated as CASSIISGSVAGETQYF.

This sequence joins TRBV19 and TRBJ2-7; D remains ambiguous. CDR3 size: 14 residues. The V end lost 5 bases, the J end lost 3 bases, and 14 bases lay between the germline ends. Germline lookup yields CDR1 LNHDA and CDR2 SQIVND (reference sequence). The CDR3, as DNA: TGTGCCAGTAGTCCAACACCTGGGTTCTACGAGCAGTACTTC. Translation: CASSPTPGFYEQYF.